This passage covers 5 T cell receptor beta chains from one sample sequenced in a study of tumor and adjacent non-tumor tissue in lung cancer. TCRbeta libraries were built with three rounds of nested PCR, modified from ARM-PCR. TCRdb recomputed calls from the multiplex PCR reads with MiXCR, one row per CDR3 protein. The sample includes roughly 90,000 distinct CDR3 sequences, roughly 77% of them seen just once. The template was RNA from unsorted bulk tissue. More than 3 cm separated this lung sample from the edge of the tumor. Sequencing used distant non-tumor lung tissue. Every receptor here comes from a woman aged 50 to 60 with non-small cell lung cancer.

This clonotype turned up a few times. This sequence may be a read error, since a much larger clone differs from it by one base. This chain joins TRBV20-1 and TRBJ2-1, with TRBD2 identical over 14 bases. The CDR3 runs to 14 residues. CDR1 is DFQATT, CDR2 SNEGSKA, per germline (reference sequence). CDR3 nucleotide sequence: TGCAATGCCCACCCGGGACTAGCGGGGGTTGAGCAGTTCTTC. This encodes CNAHPGLAGVEQFF.

This chain joins TRBV12-3 or TRBV12-4 and TRBJ2-2; D may be TRBD2 (6 bases). This CDR3 region has 16 residues. Trimming cost V 3 bases and J 2 bases, with 13 bases left between them. The CDR3 sequence: CASSLGTVTNTGELFF. The CDR3, as DNA: TGTGCCAGCAGTTTGGGGACTGTGACAAACACCGGGGAGCTGTTTTTT.

As for this clonotype: This is likely a read error, given that the CDR3 carries no conserved phenylalanine or tryptophan at its end. The rearrangement links TRBV5-1 to TRBJ2-6, with D maybe TRBD1 (5 bases). Trimming cost V 6 bases and J 0 bases, with 13 bases left between them. CDR1 and CDR2 from the germline V gene are SGHRS and YFSETQ. The CDR3 runs to 16 residues. CDR3 nucleotide sequence: TGCGCCAGCAATACAGGCGGCATCTCTGGGGCCAACGTCCTGACTCTC. This sequence encodes CASNTGGISGANVLTL.

This clonotype was detected only once. Germline and junction disagree at one end, which may indicate a read error. The chain employs TRBV10-1 and TRBJ2-2; no reliable D call. There are 15 residues in the CDR3. From germline, CDR1 is WNHNN and CDR2 SYGVQD (reference sequence). The CDR3 region is CATSESSTNTGELFF. CDR3 in DNA: TGCGCCACCAGTGAGTCTAGTACGAACACCGGGGAGCTGTTTTTT.

The chain links TRBV6-5 to TRBJ2-5; TRBD2 matches 7 bases. Germline CDR1 reads MNHEY; CDR2 reads SVGAGI. The CDR3 consists of 13 residues. V dropped 6 bases and J dropped 9; count of bases not matched to a gene: 10. The CDR3 is CASSPGTIGSQYF. Written as DNA, the CDR3 is TGTGCCAGCAGCCCCGGGACTATAGGTTCCCAGTACTTC.